These T cell receptor beta chains were read from a single sample in a study of shared clonotypes between healthy human individuals. Only in-frame clones appear in the TCRdb table, and some are missing; sequencing was by immunoSEQ multiplex PCR. The sample has 300,000 to 400,000 clones; about nine tenths are singletons. Material: memory CD8+ T cells sorted from blood. All receptors come from a man aged 18 to 30 in good health. CDR3s include the opening cysteine and the closing phenylalanine or tryptophan. D genes are given only for firm matches. Expanded clones are given a class, and other clones once, few, many or no size at all.

v_call,clone_size,d_call,j_call,cdr3_aa,cdr3_nt
TRBV10-3,.,.,TRBJ2-5,CAISDGQQETQYF,TGTGCCATCAGTGATGGACAGCAAGAGACCCAGTACTTC
TRBV12-5,.,.,TRBJ1-2,CASGFGGDGYTF,TGTGCTAGTGGTTTCGGCGGGGATGGCTACACCTTC
TRBV28,.,TRBD1,TRBJ2-6,CASSFGQGGISGANVLTF,TGTGCCAGCAGTTTTGGACAGGGTGGGATCTCTGGGGCCAACGTCCTGACTTTC
TRBV11-2,.,TRBD2,TRBJ2-7,CASSETGGAPYEQYF,TGTGCCAGCAGCGAAACCGGGGGGGCACCCTACGAGCAGTACTTC
TRBV7-9,.,.,TRBJ1-1,CASSLLGLTEAFF,TGTGCCAGCAGCCTTCTAGGGTTAACTGAAGCTTTCTTT
TRBV19,.,TRBD1,TRBJ2-7,CASSFPGQGYYEQYF,TGTGCCAGTAGTTTCCCGGGACAGGGTTACTACGAGCAGTACTTC
TRBV9,.,TRBD2,TRBJ2-7,CASSVGTSGGPYEQYF,TGTGCCAGCAGCGTAGGAACTAGCGGGGGGCCATACGAGCAGTACTTC
TRBV7-4,.,.,TRBJ2-1,CASSLPQTRWAYNEQFF,TGTGCCAGCAGCCTGCCTCAAACTAGGTGGGCCTACAATGAGCAGTTCTTC
TRBV6-5,once,TRBD1,TRBJ1-1,CASRFRDRATEAFF,TGTGCCAGCAGATTCCGGGACAGGGCCACTGAAGCTTTCTTT
TRBV4-2,once,.,TRBJ1-6,CASSPRQVNNSPLHF,TGTGCCAGCAGCCCAAGACAGGTTAATAATTCACCCCTCCACTTT
TRBV6-1,.,.,TRBJ2-7,CASSEKVIDYEQYF,TGTGCCAGCAGTGAAAAGGTTATAGACTACGAGCAGTACTTC